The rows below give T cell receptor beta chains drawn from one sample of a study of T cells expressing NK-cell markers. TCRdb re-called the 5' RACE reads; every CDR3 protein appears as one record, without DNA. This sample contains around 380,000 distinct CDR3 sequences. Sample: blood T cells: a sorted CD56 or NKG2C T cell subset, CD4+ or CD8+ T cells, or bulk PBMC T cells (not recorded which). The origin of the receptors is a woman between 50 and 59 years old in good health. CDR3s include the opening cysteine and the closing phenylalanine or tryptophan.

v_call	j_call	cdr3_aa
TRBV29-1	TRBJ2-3	CSVGGRLSDTQYF
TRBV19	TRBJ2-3	CATAGSSTDTQYF
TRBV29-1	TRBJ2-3	CSVEGWGASGIVDTQYF
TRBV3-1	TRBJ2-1	CASSQWREGRNEQFF
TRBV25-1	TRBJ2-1	CASRTFYNEQFF
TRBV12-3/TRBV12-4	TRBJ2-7	CASKWEGGYEQYF
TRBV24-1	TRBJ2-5	CATSPGQGYETQYF
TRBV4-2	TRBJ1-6	CASSQERSSPLHF
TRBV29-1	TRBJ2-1	CSVEEGGRHEQFF
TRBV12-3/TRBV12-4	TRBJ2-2	CASRGPAGQRELFF
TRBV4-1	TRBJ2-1	CASSQDRAREQFF
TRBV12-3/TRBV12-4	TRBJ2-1	CASGYGPPFGGSYNEQFF
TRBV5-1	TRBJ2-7	CASSLEADTEQYF
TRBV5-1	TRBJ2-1	CASSPGTSLFF
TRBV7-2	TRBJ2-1	CASSLDGRGHNEQFF
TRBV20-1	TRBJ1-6	CSARLPEGNSPLHF
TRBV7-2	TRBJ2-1	CASSLGSRFSGEQFF
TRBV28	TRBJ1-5	CASSLRGGGQPQHF
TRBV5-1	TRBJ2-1	CASSLGGGLAGDSYNEQFF
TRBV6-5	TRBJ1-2	CASSLVTGTGILGYTF
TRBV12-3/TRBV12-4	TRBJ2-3	CATRRGGRADTQYF
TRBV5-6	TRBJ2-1	CASSTGGGGIRGEQFF
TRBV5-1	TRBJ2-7	CASSLPGQGSGEQYF
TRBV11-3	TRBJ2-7	CASSQPGSTYEQYF
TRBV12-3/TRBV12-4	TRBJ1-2	CASSLSQGGGYTF
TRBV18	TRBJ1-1	CASSPGSEAFF
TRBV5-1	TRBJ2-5	CASSLEAIGETQYF
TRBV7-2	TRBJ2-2	CASPISGANTGELFF
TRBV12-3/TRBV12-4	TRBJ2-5	CASTSWQPQETQYF
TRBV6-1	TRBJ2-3	CASTGTYTDTQYF
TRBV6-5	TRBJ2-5	CASTMTGAPQETQYF